This T cell receptor (beta chain) was retrieved from a study of cytomegalovirus exposure and HLA in healthy donors. Note on this clone: Its antigen is as yet unknown.

Overall study findings and caveats: Later on, an analysis showed TCR association rates differing by HLA locus, with DRB1 the most and HLA-C the fewest.

The PCR was carried out with 60 Vbeta primers and 13 Jbeta primers. Method: immunoSEQ multiplex PCR; TCRdb's copy keeps in-frame clones and lacks some. In the table there are about 120,000 clones, about 80% of which are singletons. The source of this sequence is a young man in good health and CMV-seronegative. Sequencing used PBMCs.

DNA for the CDR3: TGTGCCAGCAACGAGGGACTCACCTCATTATTCGATGAGCAGTTCTTC. This codes for CASNEGLTSLFDEQFF. This rearrangement joins TRBV5-6 to TRBJ2-1; D possibly corresponds to TRBD2 (6 bases). The CDR3 is 16 residues long. The germline gives CDR1 SGHDT, CDR2 YYEEEE. V lost 6 bases to trimming and J lost 8 bases, with 24 bases between them.